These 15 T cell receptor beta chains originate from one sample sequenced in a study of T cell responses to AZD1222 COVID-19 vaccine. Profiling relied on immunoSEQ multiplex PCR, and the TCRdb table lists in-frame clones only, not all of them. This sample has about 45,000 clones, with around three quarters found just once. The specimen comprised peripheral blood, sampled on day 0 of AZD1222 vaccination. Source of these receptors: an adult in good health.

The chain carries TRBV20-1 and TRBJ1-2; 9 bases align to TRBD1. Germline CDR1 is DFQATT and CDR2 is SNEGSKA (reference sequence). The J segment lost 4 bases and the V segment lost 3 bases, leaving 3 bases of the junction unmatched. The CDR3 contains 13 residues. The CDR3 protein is CSASTGGIYGYTF. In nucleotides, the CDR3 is TGCAGTGCTAGTACAGGGGGCATCTATGGCTACACCTTC.

As DNA, the CDR3 is TGTGCCAGCAGCGTAGCGGGACAGGGGGCAATGGATGAGCAGTTCTTC. Encoded protein: CASSVAGQGAMDEQFF. The chain recombines TRBV9 with TRBJ2-1, with 12 bases aligning to TRBD1. Germline assignment: CDR1 SGDLS and CDR2 YYNGEE. This CDR3 has 16 amino acids. V lost 0 bases and J lost 8; bases outside the gene matches: 6. Full variable domain (outside the CDR3, taken from reference TRBV9 and TRBJ2-1): DSGVTQTPKHLITATGQRVTLRCSPRSGDLSVYWYQQSLDQGLQFLIQYYNGEERAKGNILERFSAQQFPDLHSELNLSSLELGDSALYFCASSVAGQGAMDEQFFGPGTRLTVL.

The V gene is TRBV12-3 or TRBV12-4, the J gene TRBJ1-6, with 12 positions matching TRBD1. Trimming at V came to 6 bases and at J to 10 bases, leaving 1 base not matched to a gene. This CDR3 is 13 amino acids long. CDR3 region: CASRGQGASPLHF. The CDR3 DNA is TGTGCCAGCAGGGGACAGGGGGCCTCACCCCTCCACTTT.

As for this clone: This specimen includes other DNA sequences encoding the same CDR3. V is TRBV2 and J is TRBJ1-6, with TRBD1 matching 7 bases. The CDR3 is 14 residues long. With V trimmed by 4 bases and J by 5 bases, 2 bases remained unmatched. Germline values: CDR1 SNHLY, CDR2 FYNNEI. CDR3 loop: CASSGQGDNSPLHF. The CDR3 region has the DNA TGTGCCAGCAGTGGACAGGGCGATAATTCACCCCTCCACTTT.

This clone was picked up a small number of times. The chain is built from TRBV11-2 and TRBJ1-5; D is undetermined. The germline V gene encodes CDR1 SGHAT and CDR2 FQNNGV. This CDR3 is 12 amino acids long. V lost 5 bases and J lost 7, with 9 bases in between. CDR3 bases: TGTGCCAGCAGCCCGACGGGACAGCCCCAGCATTTT. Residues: CASSPTGQPQHF. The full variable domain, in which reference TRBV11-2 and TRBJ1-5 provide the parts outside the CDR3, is EAGVAQSPRYKIIEKRQSVAFWCNPISGHATLYWYQQILGQGPKLLIQFQNNGVVDDSQLPKDRFSAERLKGVDSTLKIQPAKLEDSAVYLCASSPTGQPQHFGDGTRLSIL.

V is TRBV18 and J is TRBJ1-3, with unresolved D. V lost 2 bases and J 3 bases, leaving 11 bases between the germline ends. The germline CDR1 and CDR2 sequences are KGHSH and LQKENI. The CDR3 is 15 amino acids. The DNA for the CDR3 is TGTGCCAGCTCACCATATTTCGGCAGTGGAAACACCATATATTTT. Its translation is CASSPYFGSGNTIYF.

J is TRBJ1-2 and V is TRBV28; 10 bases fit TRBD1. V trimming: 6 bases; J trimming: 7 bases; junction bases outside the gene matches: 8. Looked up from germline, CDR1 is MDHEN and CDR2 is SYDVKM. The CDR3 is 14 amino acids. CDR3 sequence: CASRGTGEGSGYTF. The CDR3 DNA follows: TGTGCCAGCAGGGGGACAGGGGAGGGGTCTGGCTACACCTTC.

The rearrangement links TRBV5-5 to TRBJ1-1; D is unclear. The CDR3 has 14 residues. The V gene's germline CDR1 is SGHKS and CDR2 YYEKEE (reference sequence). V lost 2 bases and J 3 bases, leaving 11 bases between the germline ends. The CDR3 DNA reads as TGTGCCAGCAGCTTTGGGGTTGCGTACACTGAAGCTTTCTTT. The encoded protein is CASSFGVAYTEAFF.

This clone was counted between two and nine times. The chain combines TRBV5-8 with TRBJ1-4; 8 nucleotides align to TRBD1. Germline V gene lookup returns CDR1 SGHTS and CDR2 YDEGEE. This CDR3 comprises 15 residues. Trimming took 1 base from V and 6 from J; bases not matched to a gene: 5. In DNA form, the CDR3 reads TGTGCCAGCAGCTTGCCCGGGACAGGAGATGAAAAACTGTTTTTT. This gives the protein CASSLPGTGDEKLFF.

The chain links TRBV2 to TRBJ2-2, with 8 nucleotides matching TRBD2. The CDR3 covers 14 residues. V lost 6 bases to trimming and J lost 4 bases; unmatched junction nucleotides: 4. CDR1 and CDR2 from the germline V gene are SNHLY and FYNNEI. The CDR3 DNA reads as TGTGCCAGCAGGGGTCTAGCGGGCACCGGGGAGCTGTTTTTT. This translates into CASRGLAGTGELFF. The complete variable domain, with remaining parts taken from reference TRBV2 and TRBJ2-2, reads EPEVTQTPSHQVTQMGQEVILRCVPISNHLYFYWYRQILGQKVEFLVSFYNNEISEKSEIFDDQFSVERPDGSNFTLKIRSTKLEDSAMYFCASRGLAGTGELFFGEGSRLTVL.

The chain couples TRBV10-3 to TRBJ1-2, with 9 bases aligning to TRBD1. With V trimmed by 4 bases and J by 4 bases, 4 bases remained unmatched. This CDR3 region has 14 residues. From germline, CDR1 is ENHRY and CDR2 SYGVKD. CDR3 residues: CAISGGQGIYGYTF. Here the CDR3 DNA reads TGTGCCATCAGTGGCGGACAGGGGATCTATGGCTACACCTTC.

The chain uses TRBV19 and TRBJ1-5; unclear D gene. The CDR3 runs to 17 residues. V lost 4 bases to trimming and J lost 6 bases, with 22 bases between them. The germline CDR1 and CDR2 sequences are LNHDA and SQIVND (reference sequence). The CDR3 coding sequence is TGTGCCAGTAGTACCGTCGCGGGCGGATTAGGAAGTCAGCCCCAGCATTTT. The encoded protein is CASSTVAGGLGSQPQHF.

The CDR3 loop is CASSQDPGPGYGYTF. The CDR3 DNA is TGTGCCAGCAGCCAAGATCCAGGGCCAGGGTATGGCTACACCTTC. V usage is TRBV3-1 (or the pseudogene TRBV3-2) and J usage is TRBJ1-2; tentatively, D is TRBD1 (5 bases). The CDR3 consists of 15 residues. Per germline, CDR1 LGHDT and CDR2 YNNKEL (reference sequence). With 0 bases removed from V and 5 bases from J, the gap between germline ends came to 13 bases.

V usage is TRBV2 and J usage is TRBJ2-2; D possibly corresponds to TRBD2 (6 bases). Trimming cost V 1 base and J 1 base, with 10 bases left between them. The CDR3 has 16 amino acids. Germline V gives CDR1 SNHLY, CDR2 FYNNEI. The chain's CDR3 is CASSEVFGGNTGELFF. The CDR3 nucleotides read TGTGCCAGCAGTGAAGTCTTCGGGGGGAACACCGGGGAGCTGTTTTTT.

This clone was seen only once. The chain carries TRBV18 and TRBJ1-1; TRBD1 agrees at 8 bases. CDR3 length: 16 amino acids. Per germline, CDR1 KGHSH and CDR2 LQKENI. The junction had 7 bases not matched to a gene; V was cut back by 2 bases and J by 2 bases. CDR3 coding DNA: TGTGCCAGCTCACCAGCAGGGGGCGAAGGTAACACTGAAGCTTTCTTT. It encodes CASSPAGGEGNTEAFF. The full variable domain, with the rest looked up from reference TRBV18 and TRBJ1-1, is NAGVMQNPRHLVRRRGQEARLRCSPMKGHSHVYWYRQLPEEGLKFMVYLQKENIIDESGMPKERFSAEFPKEGPSILRIQQVVRGDSAAYFCASSPAGGEGNTEAFFGQGTRLTVV.